The rows below give T cell receptor beta chains drawn from one sample of a study of T cell responses to AZD1222 COVID-19 vaccine. The assay was immunoSEQ multiplex PCR, and TCRdb's table has in-frame clones only and misses some. The sample shows some 120,000 clones, 70% to 90% of them seen only once. The sample here was peripheral blood, taken on day 0 of AZD1222 vaccination. The source is an adult in good health. The CDR3 runs from the conserved cysteine through the conserved F or W. Each record gives: clone size, D gene, J gene, V gene, CDR3 protein. D genes are given only for firm matches. Size is stated for part of the rows, as once, few or many counts, or as a class when the clone is expanded.

size: NA; D: NA; J: TRBJ1-5; V: TRBV19; CDR3: CASIPDSFSNQPQHF
size: NA; D: NA; J: TRBJ1-4; V: TRBV9; CDR3: CASSVATTNEKLFF
size: NA; D: TRBD1; J: TRBJ2-7; V: TRBV4-2; CDR3: CASSQLQGLSYEQYF
size: NA; D: TRBD1; J: TRBJ1-1; V: TRBV7-6; CDR3: CASSRQGGTEAFF
size: NA; D: TRBD2; J: TRBJ2-1; V: TRBV3-1/TRBV3-2; CDR3: CASSPGASWTSGSLNEQFF
size: NA; D: TRBD1; J: TRBJ2-1; V: TRBV7-6; CDR3: CASSLVGAGGNEQFF
size: NA; D: TRBD1; J: TRBJ1-4; V: TRBV27; CDR3: CASSGQGATNEKLFF
size: NA; D: NA; J: TRBJ1-1; V: TRBV27; CDR3: CASSFSGMNTEAFF
size: once; D: NA; J: TRBJ1-2; V: TRBV7-2; CDR3: CASSLGSHTRDYGYTF
size: NA; D: TRBD2; J: TRBJ2-7; V: TRBV7-2; CDR3: CASSLRVAGAYEQYF
size: NA; D: NA; J: TRBJ2-5; V: TRBV7-2; CDR3: CASSPRVARRETQYF
size: NA; D: NA; J: TRBJ1-5; V: TRBV5-5; CDR3: CASSWIQGSQPQHF
size: NA; D: NA; J: TRBJ2-7; V: TRBV7-2; CDR3: CASSVAGTSSYEQYF
size: NA; D: TRBD1; J: TRBJ2-5; V: TRBV7-8; CDR3: CASSPRFGTEETQYF
size: once; D: TRBD2; J: TRBJ2-1; V: TRBV11-2; CDR3: CASGGTSGSWAEQFF
size: NA; D: NA; J: TRBJ2-3; V: TRBV27; CDR3: CASSLRSGLSTDTQYF
size: NA; D: NA; J: TRBJ2-7; V: TRBV19; CDR3: CASRRDSQIYEQYF
size: NA; D: NA; J: TRBJ2-6; V: TRBV13; CDR3: CASSRSRGLPTGANVLTF
size: NA; D: TRBD2; J: TRBJ2-2; V: TRBV7-2; CDR3: CASSRYRTSGRKSTGELFF
size: NA; D: NA; J: TRBJ1-1; V: TRBV10-3; CDR3: CAISEGGRGAGTFNTEAFF
size: NA; D: TRBD1; J: TRBJ1-4; V: TRBV5-1; CDR3: CASSSGQVSGEKLFF
size: NA; D: NA; J: TRBJ2-7; V: TRBV29-1; CDR3: CSVRRGTFSYEQYF
size: NA; D: TRBD2; J: TRBJ2-5; V: TRBV18; CDR3: CASSPLGLGLGETQYF
size: once; D: NA; J: TRBJ1-1; V: TRBV5-1; CDR3: CASSIGQTLNTEAFF
size: NA; D: NA; J: TRBJ2-5; V: TRBV24-1; CDR3: CATSGTFQETQYF
size: NA; D: TRBD1; J: TRBJ1-3; V: TRBV30; CDR3: CAWNLGQGIGNTIYF
size: NA; D: NA; J: TRBJ2-5; V: TRBV18; CDR3: CASSPPSGFGETQYF
size: NA; D: NA; J: TRBJ2-3; V: TRBV4-2; CDR3: CASSQGISQSTDTQYF
size: NA; D: NA; J: TRBJ2-7; V: TRBV7-9; CDR3: CASSRPGRTREEQYF
size: few; D: TRBD1; J: TRBJ1-1; V: TRBV10-3; CDR3: CAISTVKTGMTEAFF
size: NA; D: TRBD1; J: TRBJ2-6; V: TRBV18; CDR3: CASSPRQGLDRGANVLTF
size: NA; D: TRBD1; J: TRBJ1-2; V: TRBV18; CDR3: CASSPLQGKFVGTNYGYTF
size: NA; D: NA; J: TRBJ1-2; V: TRBV5-3; CDR3: CARHRIYGYTF
size: once; D: TRBD1; J: TRBJ1-5; V: TRBV3-1/TRBV3-2; CDR3: CASSPGDHRTGLLGQPQHF
size: NA; D: TRBD1; J: TRBJ1-2; V: TRBV28; CDR3: CASRTGASEGYTF
size: NA; D: NA; J: TRBJ2-7; V: TRBV4-2; CDR3: CASSREAGTYEQYF
size: once; D: NA; J: TRBJ1-2; V: TRBV23-1; CDR3: CASSQYPGVCYGYTF
size: NA; D: TRBD1; J: TRBJ1-1; V: TRBV7-9; CDR3: CASSRDRVGTEAFF
size: NA; D: TRBD1; J: TRBJ2-7; V: TRBV6-5; CDR3: CASRHRGPGYF
size: NA; D: TRBD2; J: TRBJ2-3; V: TRBV7-9; CDR3: CASSFGGDTQYF
size: NA; D: TRBD2; J: TRBJ2-1; V: TRBV19; CDR3: CASTRTSGSYNEQFF
size: NA; D: NA; J: TRBJ1-6; V: TRBV27; CDR3: CASSLSGRGTPPLHF
size: NA; D: TRBD1; J: TRBJ1-2; V: TRBV2; CDR3: CASRVTGFGYTF
size: NA; D: NA; J: TRBJ2-2; V: TRBV14; CDR3: CASSQDEQGPGTGELFF
size: once; D: TRBD1; J: TRBJ1-6; V: TRBV3-1/TRBV3-2; CDR3: CASSQGTGTNNSPLHF
size: NA; D: NA; J: TRBJ2-5; V: TRBV3-1/TRBV3-2; CDR3: CASSHTPRVQETQYF
size: NA; D: TRBD1; J: TRBJ1-6; V: TRBV2; CDR3: CASSSGTALFNNSPLHF